Following are 26 T cell receptor beta chains from one sample sequenced in a study of CD8+ T cells in alopecia areata. Treatment described: oral pan-JAK inhibitor, 5-10 mg twice daily. cDNA reverse transcribed from extracted RNA served as the sequencing template. The method was immunoSEQ multiplex PCR; TCRdb's version includes in-frame clones alone and lacks a portion of them. Altogether about 100,000 clones are present, roughly 60% being singletons, with the ten largest covering 16%. Sequences were derived from CD8+ T cells sorted from blood, sampled between weeks 55 and 65, from a patient treated with tofacitinib. All receptors come from a human donor with alopecia areata.

This clone appeared a few times. This chain joins TRBV7-9 and TRBJ2-1; either TRBD1 or TRBD2 may supply D (5 bases each). Germline lookup yields CDR1 SEHNR and CDR2 FQNEAQ (reference sequence). The V end lost 4 bases, the J end lost 0 bases, and 13 bases lay between the germline ends. The CDR3 sequence is 16 residues long. This CDR3 reads CASSSFRESSYNEQFF. CDR3 bases: TGTGCCAGCAGCTCGTTCAGGGAGAGCTCCTACAATGAGCAGTTCTTC.

A few counts support this clone. The chain carries TRBV6-1 and TRBJ2-4; possibly TRBD1 or TRBD2 for D (5 bases each). The germline V and J ends were trimmed by 6 bases and 3 bases, with 15 bases remaining between them. This CDR3 is built from 15 residues. Germline-derived CDR1 and CDR2 are MNHNS and SASEGT. CDR3 loop: CASSHSGTGKNIQYF. The CDR3 coding sequence is TGTGCCAGCAGCCACTCCGGGACGGGCAAAAACATTCAGTACTTC.

V is TRBV19 and J is TRBJ2-7, with TRBD1 as a possible D gene (6 bases). CDR3 length: 15 residues. Germline CDR1 reads LNHDA; CDR2 reads SQIVND (reference sequence). V was trimmed by 0 bases and J by 2 bases, leaving 11 bases between them. CDR3 DNA sequence: TGTGCCAGTAGTATAGACTGGGACACAACCTACGAGCAGTACTTC. This sequence encodes CASSIDWDTTYEQYF.

This chain connects TRBV4-1 to TRBJ2-5; 8 bases agree with TRBD2. V was clipped by 1 base and J by 5 bases; unmatched bases: 9. The CDR3 contains 16 residues. CDR1 and CDR2 (germline): MGHRA, YSYEKL. CDR3 nucleotide sequence: TGCGCCAGCAGCCAAGTTCGGGGGGGCCGGGATGAGACCCAGTACTTC. Protein sequence: CASSQVRGGRDETQYF.

The chain combines TRBV4-1 with TRBJ2-1, with 8 bases identical to TRBD2. The CDR3 is 16 amino acids. CDR1 and CDR2 from the germline V gene are MGHRA and YSYEKL. V lost 6 bases to trimming and J lost 5 bases; unmatched junction nucleotides: 12. CDR3 DNA sequence: TGCGCCAGCAGTCGTAAGGAGGGACTAGAGCACAATGAGCAGTTCTTC. The encoded protein is CASSRKEGLEHNEQFF.

Worth noting for this clone: Distinct nucleotide sequences in the sample also encode this CDR3. The chain joins TRBV5-1 to TRBJ2-7; D is uncertain. CDR1 is SGHRS and CDR2 is YFSETQ in the germline V gene. The length of the CDR3 is 11 residues. V was shortened by 3 bases and J by 1 base, with 2 bases between the two germline ends. The DNA of the CDR3 is TGCGCCAGCAGCTCTTCCTACGAGCAGTACTTC. Translation: CASSSSYEQYF.

Note on this clone: Other DNA sequences of this sample code for an identical CDR3. This chain links TRBV11-3 with TRBJ2-7, with D unclear. Germline CDR1 reads SGHNT; CDR2 reads YENEEA. V was pared by 8 bases and J by 4 bases, with 15 bases between. The CDR3 contains 13 residues. CDR3: CASATFGSYEQYF. In DNA form, the CDR3 reads TGTGCCAGCGCTACTTTTGGCTCGTACGAGCAGTACTTC.

The chain couples TRBV5-1 to TRBJ2-7; D could derive from TRBD1 or TRBD2 (5 bases each). This CDR3 contains 13 residues. CDR1 and CDR2 (germline): SGHRS, YFSETQ. Trimming left V 3 bases short and J 5 bases short, with 12 bases between. Here the CDR3 reads CASSSRGADEQYF. The CDR3 nucleotides are TGCGCCAGCAGCTCTCGAGGGGCCGACGAGCAGTACTTC.

This chain joins TRBV9 and TRBJ2-1; D remains ambiguous. Germline CDR1 SGDLS, CDR2 YYNGEE. The CDR3 consists of 16 residues. Trimming took 4 bases from V and 0 from J, leaving 14 bases between them. CDR3 in DNA: TGTGCCAGCAGCCTACGTGGCGCGAGCTCCTACAATGAGCAGTTCTTC. This gives the protein CASSLRGASSYNEQFF. Full variable domain (remainder filled in from reference TRBV9 and TRBJ2-1): DSGVTQTPKHLITATGQRVTLRCSPRSGDLSVYWYQQSLDQGLQFLIQYYNGEERAKGNILERFSAQQFPDLHSELNLSSLELGDSALYFCASSLRGASSYNEQFFGPGTRLTVL.

The chain joins TRBV6-5 to TRBJ2-1; 10 nucleotides line up with TRBD1. J was trimmed by 6 bases and V by 6 bases; bases with no gene match: 5. Germline V gene lookup returns CDR1 MNHEY and CDR2 SVGAGI. CDR3 length equals 14 residues. The CDR3 DNA reads TGTGCCAGCAGCCGGGACAGGGGTCTCAATGAGCAGTTCTTC. Its protein product is CASSRDRGLNEQFF.

DNA of the CDR3: TGTGCCAGCAGCTCCCGGGACAGGAACACTGAAGCTTTCTTT. Translating it yields CASSSRDRNTEAFF. The chain joins TRBV7-9 to TRBJ1-1, with TRBD1 identical over 7 bases. This CDR3 comprises 14 residues. The ends lost 4 bases at V and 1 base at J; junction bases unmatched: 3. CDR1 and CDR2 (germline): SEHNR, FQNEAQ (reference sequence).

This chain uses TRBV2 with TRBJ2-2; no clear D gene. This CDR3 has 14 amino acids. With 5 bases removed from V and 6 bases from J, the gap between germline ends came to 13 bases. From germline, CDR1 is SNHLY and CDR2 FYNNEI. The CDR3 protein is CASSLKHLPGELFF. In DNA, the CDR3 is TGTGCCAGCAGTCTAAAACACCTTCCCGGGGAGCTGTTTTTT.

This clone appeared once. The gene calls are TRBV2 and TRBJ1-1; 7 bases are shared with TRBD1. The V and J ends lost 6 bases and 9 bases, in that order; junction bases with no gene match: 4. Germline assignment: CDR1 SNHLY and CDR2 FYNNEI. The CDR3 contains 11 residues. The CDR3 nucleotides read TGTGCCAGCAGGGCGACAGGGCAAGCTTTCTTT. Residues: CASRATGQAFF.

The V gene is TRBV13, the J gene TRBJ2-3; 12 bases are a match to TRBD1. After removal of 4 bases from V and 3 bases from J, the junction contained 11 bases not matched to a gene. Germline-derived CDR1 and CDR2 are PRHDT and FYEKMQ (reference sequence). The CDR3 covers 18 residues. The DNA of the CDR3 is TGTGCCAGCAGCTCCCGGGACAGGGGGCTCCCGGGGACAGATACGCAGTATTTT. It encodes CASSSRDRGLPGTDTQYF.

CDR3 nucleotide sequence: TGTGCCAGCAGCCCGACCGGGGCCCCACAGTACTTC. Encoded protein: CASSPTGAPQYF. The chain joins TRBV9 to TRBJ2-4, with D perhaps being TRBD1 or TRBD2 (5 bases each). The CDR3 totals 12 residues. The V end was cut by 4 bases, the J end by 13 bases, with 15 bases between. Germline V lookup: CDR1 SGDLS, CDR2 YYNGEE.

The chain links TRBV6-5 to TRBJ1-2, with TRBD1 matching 7 bases. The germline V gene has CDR1 MNHEY and CDR2 SVGAGI. The CDR3 extends over 14 amino acids. V gave up 7 bases and J gave up 1 base; unmatched junction bases: 6. In DNA, the CDR3 is TGTGCCAGCACCCAGGGACAGCTTAACTATGGCTACACCTTC. Its translation is CASTQGQLNYGYTF.

The chain is built from TRBV9 and TRBJ2-1; the match to TRBD1 covers 10 bases. From germline, CDR1 is SGDLS and CDR2 YYNGEE. This CDR3 contains 16 residues. V was clipped by 3 bases and J by 4 bases; unmatched bases: 7. CDR3 sequence (DNA): TGTGCCAGCAGCGCTTCCGGGACAGGGGCTTACAATGAGCAGTTCTTC. Amino acids: CASSASGTGAYNEQFF.

The chain couples TRBV2 to TRBJ2-7; D is ambiguous. The CDR3 totals 14 residues. The V and J ends lost 7 bases and 2 bases respectively, with 15 bases between them. Germline CDR1 SNHLY, CDR2 FYNNEI. The CDR3 nucleotides read TGTGCCAGCACCTCTTCTGGGAAAACCTACGAGCAGTACTTC. Encoded protein: CASTSSGKTYEQYF.

This clone was seen more than once but under ten times. V is TRBV5-8 and J is TRBJ1-5; TRBD1 aligns across 9 bases. The CDR3 sequence is 15 residues long. Germline-derived CDR1 and CDR2 are SGHTS and YDEGEE. Losses at the gene ends were 4 bases for V and 1 base for J; bases not matched to a gene: 3. CDR3 sequence: CASSQGQGSNQPQHF. The CDR3 nucleotides are TGTGCCAGCAGCCAGGGACAGGGCAGCAATCAGCCCCAGCATTTT.

V is TRBV7-9 and J is TRBJ2-7, with D possibly matching TRBD1 (6 bases). This CDR3 is built from 13 residues. V lost 5 bases to trimming and J lost 7 bases, with 15 bases between them. Germline-derived CDR1 and CDR2 are SEHNR and FQNEAQ (reference sequence). This CDR3 is CASSGTSSWEQYF. Written as DNA, the CDR3 is TGTGCCAGCAGCGGGACATCTTCTTGGGAGCAGTACTTC.

This clone appeared a single time. The rearrangement joins TRBV6-1 to TRBJ2-1, with unresolved D. This CDR3 contains 12 residues. V lost 7 bases, J lost 4 bases, and 8 bases lay in between. The germline gives CDR1 MNHNS, CDR2 SASEGT. CDR3 DNA sequence: TGTGCCAGCATATACGGTTACAATGAGCAGTTCTTC. The encoded protein is CASIYGYNEQFF.

This chain joins TRBV10-3 and TRBJ2-1; 7 bases line up with TRBD2. Germline V gene data show CDR1 as ENHRY and CDR2 as SYGVKD. V was clipped by 2 bases and J by 2 bases; unmatched bases: 6. The CDR3 contains 16 residues. The CDR3 loop reads CAISERGRGAYNEQFF. In DNA form, the CDR3 reads TGTGCCATCAGTGAGAGGGGTCGGGGGGCCTACAATGAGCAGTTCTTC.

CDR3 region: CSVDRDQETQYF. The CDR3 DNA sequence: TGCAGCGTTGACAGGGACCAAGAGACCCAGTACTTC. The genes are TRBV29-1 and TRBJ2-5; D possibly corresponds to TRBD1 (5 bases). The CDR3 is 12 amino acids. The germline V gene encodes CDR1 SQVTM and CDR2 ANQGSEA. V was cut by 3 bases and J by 0 bases, with 5 bases left in between.

CDR3 residues: CASRRGGRSTDTQYF. The DNA for the CDR3 is TGTGCCAGCAGGCGGGGGGGCCGCAGCACAGATACGCAGTATTTT. The chain employs TRBV2 and TRBJ2-3, with 9 bases that match TRBD2. V trimming: 6 bases; J trimming: 0 bases; junction bases outside the gene matches: 4. From germline, CDR1 is SNHLY and CDR2 FYNNEI. CDR3 length: 15 residues.

This clone has only a few counts. The chain couples TRBV5-1 to TRBJ1-2, with 7 bases identical to TRBD1. V was pared by 4 bases and J by 7 bases, with 4 bases of the junction left unmatched. The CDR3 has 12 residues. Looked up from germline, CDR1 is SGHRS and CDR2 is YFSETQ. In DNA form, the CDR3 reads TGCGCCAGCAGCGCCGACAGGGCTGGCTACACCTTC. Translating gives CASSADRAGYTF.

The chain employs TRBV2 and TRBJ1-1; 12 bases align to TRBD1. Trimming cost V 8 bases and J 2 bases; bases outside gene matches: 3. The germline gives CDR1 SNHLY, CDR2 FYNNEI. The length of the CDR3 is 14 residues. For the CDR3, the DNA is TGTGCCAGCGGGGGGACAGGGGGCAACACTGAAGCTTTCTTT. Amino acids: CASGGTGGNTEAFF.